This TCR beta chain is drawn from a study of shared clonotypes between healthy human individuals. Whole-study context: In total, the donors were two women and a few men aged 18 to 49. Per-donor plates numbered three CD4 naive, three CD4 memory, two CD8 naive and one CD8 memory.

Naive-designated CD8 cells lacked CD45RO, were positively enriched for CCR7, and omitted terminally differentiated effector memory CD45RA+ cells. Repertoires were generated with immunoSEQ multiplex PCR, while TCRdb's copy carries only in-frame clones and drops some. This table has some 1,900,000 clones, about 95% appearing once. Details on this clone: Its antigen is as yet unknown.

CDR3 length equals 16 residues. Germline values: CDR1 SQVTM, CDR2 ANQGSEA. Unmatched junction bases numbered 13, after V lost 4 bases and J lost 2 bases. Findings and caveats of the study: Generation of non-shared clonotypes was less probable than generation of clonotypes shared by all four donors. It was observed that roughly 4.8% of naive CD4 clonotypes were shared across a handful of donors.

V is TRBV29-1 and J is TRBJ1-1; 7 nucleotides agree with TRBD1. The source is a young man in good health. Sequences were obtained from naive CD8+ T cells sorted from blood. The CDR3 sequence: CSVGATGWISNTEAFF. CDR3 nucleotides: TGCAGCGTTGGGGCGACAGGGTGGATATCCAACACTGAAGCTTTCTTT.